This T cell receptor (beta chain) stems from a study of cytotoxic CD8 clonotypes in ibrutinib-treated CLL. At the level of the study: Response sampling came at median around eleven months of treatment, ranging about 6 to 40 months. Overall study results and limits: Different sampling times were used for sustained-remission and progressing patients. Higher circulating CD8+ T-cell counts strongly accompanied higher baseline clonality, above age-matched healthy donors. Public clonotypes, an uncommon group, contracted or remained stable on treatment.

The CDR3 runs 14 residues. The germline V gene has CDR1 SGHVT and CDR2 SQSDAQ. V gave up 10 bases and J gave up 0 bases; unmatched junction bases: 3. The protocol was immunoSEQ multiplex PCR, while the TCRdb copy is restricted to in-frame clones and leaves out a portion. The table has around 29,000 clones, 55% to 75% seen once; the top ten hold 45% to 65%. As to this clone: What it binds is not known.

This clonotype was sampled from a human donor with chronic lymphocytic leukemia. This chain uses TRBV7-4 with TRBJ2-6; 7 bases align to TRBD1. The sequences come from PBMCs, collected after 24 months of ibrutinib treatment. CDR3 bases: TGTGCCATCACAGGGGTCTCTGGGGCCAACGTCCTGACTTTC. This codes for CAITGVSGANVLTF.